This TCR beta chain is drawn from a study of T cell responses to AZD1222 COVID-19 vaccine. CDR3 size: 14 residues. With V trimmed by 6 bases and J by 7 bases, 5 bases remained unmatched. Germline values: CDR1 MNHEY, CDR2 SVGAGI. As to this clone: What it recognizes is unknown.

Generated by immunoSEQ multiplex PCR, the TCRdb table keeps only in-frame clones and is missing some. The sample has some 110,000 clones; approximately 84% are singletons. General study results and limits: The donor cohort was predominantly white British with a female majority, and clonal diversity may have been underestimated. Spike-specific TCR breadth and depth were elevated following two AZD1222 doses.

The sample consisted of peripheral blood, taken on day 0 of AZD1222 vaccination. The clonotype originates from an adult in good health. The rearrangement links TRBV6-5 to TRBJ1-6, with 8 bases aligning to TRBD1. The CDR3 DNA follows: TGTGCCAGCAGCCCCGGGACAGGCAATTCACCCCTCCACTTT. Translation: CASSPGTGNSPLHF.